A selection of T cell receptor beta chains follows, all from one sample in a study of blood T cell repertoires in COVID-19. TCRdb keeps only in-frame clones here, not all; method: immunoSEQ multiplex PCR. The profile shows under 300,000 clones, 85% to 90% of them singletons. Sequencing was done on a sample of PBMCs or T cells enriched from blood (not recorded which). Receptor source: a woman aged 60-70 years in a cohort exposed to, infected with or recovered from COVID-19 (not recorded which). CDR3s include the opening cysteine and the closing phenylalanine or tryptophan. A D gene is named only where the DNA matches it firmly. Some rows mark clone size as missing; the rest say once, few, many or name a class of expanded clone.

j_gene: TRBJ1-1; v_gene: TRBV7-9; d_gene: -; abundance: -; CDR3aa: CASSWATVNTEAFF; CDR3nt: TGTGCCAGCAGCTGGGCGACGGTGAACACTGAAGCTTTCTTT
j_gene: TRBJ2-1; v_gene: TRBV28; d_gene: -; abundance: -; CDR3aa: CASSPAQGRGYEQFF; CDR3nt: TGTGCCAGCAGTCCTGCGCAGGGAAGGGGCTATGAGCAGTTCTTC
j_gene: TRBJ2-7; v_gene: TRBV29-1; d_gene: TRBD2; abundance: -; CDR3aa: CSVAVGGGSYEQYF; CDR3nt: TGCAGCGTTGCAGTCGGGGGAGGGAGCTACGAGCAGTACTTC
j_gene: TRBJ1-4; v_gene: TRBV7-2; d_gene: -; abundance: -; CDR3aa: CASSFGSRRREKLFF; CDR3nt: TGTGCCAGCAGCTTCGGTTCCAGGAGGCGAGAAAAACTGTTTTTT
j_gene: TRBJ2-1; v_gene: TRBV2; d_gene: -; abundance: -; CDR3aa: CASSVSWARNEQFF; CDR3nt: TGTGCCAGCAGTGTCAGCTGGGCCCGAAATGAGCAGTTCTTC
j_gene: TRBJ2-6; v_gene: TRBV7-9; d_gene: -; abundance: once; CDR3aa: CASSRSTGANVLTF; CDR3nt: TGTGCCAGCAGCCGGTCTACTGGGGCCAACGTCCTGACTTTC
j_gene: TRBJ2-5; v_gene: TRBV29-1; d_gene: -; abundance: -; CDR3aa: CSVEISQETQYF; CDR3nt: TGCAGCGTTGAAATCAGCCAAGAGACCCAGTACTTC
j_gene: TRBJ2-1; v_gene: TRBV30; d_gene: TRBD2; abundance: -; CDR3aa: CAWRLAGGFYNEQFF; CDR3nt: TGTGCCTGGAGGTTAGCGGGAGGGTTCTACAATGAGCAGTTCTTC
j_gene: TRBJ1-2; v_gene: TRBV27; d_gene: -; abundance: -; CDR3aa: CASSSRDTYGYTF; CDR3nt: TGTGCCAGCAGTAGCCGGGACACCTATGGCTACACCTTC
j_gene: TRBJ2-1; v_gene: TRBV3-1/TRBV3-2; d_gene: -; abundance: -; CDR3aa: CASSQEGLSVEQFF; CDR3nt: TGTGCCAGCAGCCAAGAGGGACTGTCTGTAGAGCAGTTCTTC